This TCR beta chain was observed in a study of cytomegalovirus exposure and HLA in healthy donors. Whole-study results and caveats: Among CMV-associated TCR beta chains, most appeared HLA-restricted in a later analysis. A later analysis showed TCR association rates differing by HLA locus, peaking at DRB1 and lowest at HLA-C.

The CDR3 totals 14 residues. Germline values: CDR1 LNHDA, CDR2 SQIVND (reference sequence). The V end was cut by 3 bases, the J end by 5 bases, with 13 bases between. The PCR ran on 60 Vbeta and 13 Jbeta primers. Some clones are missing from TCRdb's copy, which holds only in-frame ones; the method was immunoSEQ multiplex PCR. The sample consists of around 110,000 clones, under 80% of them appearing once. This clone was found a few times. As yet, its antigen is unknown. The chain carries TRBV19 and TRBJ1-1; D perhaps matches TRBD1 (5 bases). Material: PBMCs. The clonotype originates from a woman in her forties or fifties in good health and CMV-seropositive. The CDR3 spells CASSIRGGGTEAFF. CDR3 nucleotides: TGTGCCAGTAGTATCCGGGGGGGAGGGACTGAAGCTTTCTTT. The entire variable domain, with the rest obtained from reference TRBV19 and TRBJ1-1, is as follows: DGGITQSPKYLFRKEGQNVTLSCEQNLNHDAMYWYRQDPGQGLRLIYYSQIVNDFQKGDIAEGYSVSREKKESFPLTVTSAQKNPTAFYLCASSIRGGGTEAFFGQGTRLTVV.